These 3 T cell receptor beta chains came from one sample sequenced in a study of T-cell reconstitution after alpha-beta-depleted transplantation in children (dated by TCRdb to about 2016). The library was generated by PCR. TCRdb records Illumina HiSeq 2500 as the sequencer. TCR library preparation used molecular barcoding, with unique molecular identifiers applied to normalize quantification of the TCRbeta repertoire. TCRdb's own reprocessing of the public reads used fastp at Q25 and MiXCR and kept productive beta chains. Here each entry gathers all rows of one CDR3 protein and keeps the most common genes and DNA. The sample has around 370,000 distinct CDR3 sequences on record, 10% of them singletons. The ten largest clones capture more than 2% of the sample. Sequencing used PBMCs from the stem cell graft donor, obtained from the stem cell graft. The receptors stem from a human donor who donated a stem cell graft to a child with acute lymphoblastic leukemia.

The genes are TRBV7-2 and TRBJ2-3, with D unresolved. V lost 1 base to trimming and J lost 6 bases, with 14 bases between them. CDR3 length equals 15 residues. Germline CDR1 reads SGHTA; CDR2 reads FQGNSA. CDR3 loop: CASSLGETTVDTQYF. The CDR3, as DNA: TGTGCCAGCAGCTTAGGCGAGACGACCGTGGATACGCAGTATTTT.

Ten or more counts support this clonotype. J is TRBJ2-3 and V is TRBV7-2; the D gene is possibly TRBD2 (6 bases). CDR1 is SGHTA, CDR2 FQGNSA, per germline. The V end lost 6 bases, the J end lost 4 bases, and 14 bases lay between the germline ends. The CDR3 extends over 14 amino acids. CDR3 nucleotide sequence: TGTGCCAGCAGTCCCGGGACTGGGGCAGATACGCAGTATTTT. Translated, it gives CASSPGTGADTQYF.

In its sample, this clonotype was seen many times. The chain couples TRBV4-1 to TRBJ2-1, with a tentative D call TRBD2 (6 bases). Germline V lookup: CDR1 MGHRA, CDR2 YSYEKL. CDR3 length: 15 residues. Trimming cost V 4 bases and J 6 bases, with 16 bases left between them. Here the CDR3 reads CASSPRDWAPNEQFF. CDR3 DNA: TGCGCCAGCAGCCCCCGGGACTGGGCCCCCAATGAGCAGTTCTTC.